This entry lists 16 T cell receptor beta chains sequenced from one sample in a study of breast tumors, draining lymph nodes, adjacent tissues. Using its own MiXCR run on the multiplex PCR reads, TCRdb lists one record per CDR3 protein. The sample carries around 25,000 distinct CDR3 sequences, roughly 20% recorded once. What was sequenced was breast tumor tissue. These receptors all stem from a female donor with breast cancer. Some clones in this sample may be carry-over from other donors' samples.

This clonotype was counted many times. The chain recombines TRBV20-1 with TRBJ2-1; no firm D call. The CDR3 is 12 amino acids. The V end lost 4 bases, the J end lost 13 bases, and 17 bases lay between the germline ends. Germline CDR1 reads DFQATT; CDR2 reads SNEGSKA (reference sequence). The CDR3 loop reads CSAKHTRDRQFF. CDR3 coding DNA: TGCAGTGCTAAACATACGAGAGATAGACAGTTCTTC.

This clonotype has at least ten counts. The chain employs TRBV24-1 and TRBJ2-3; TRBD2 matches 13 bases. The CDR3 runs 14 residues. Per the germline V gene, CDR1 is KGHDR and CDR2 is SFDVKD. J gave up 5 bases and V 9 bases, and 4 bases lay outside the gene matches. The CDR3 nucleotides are TGTGCCACCGGACTAGCGGGAGACAGAGATACGCAGTATTTT. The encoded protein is CATGLAGDRDTQYF.

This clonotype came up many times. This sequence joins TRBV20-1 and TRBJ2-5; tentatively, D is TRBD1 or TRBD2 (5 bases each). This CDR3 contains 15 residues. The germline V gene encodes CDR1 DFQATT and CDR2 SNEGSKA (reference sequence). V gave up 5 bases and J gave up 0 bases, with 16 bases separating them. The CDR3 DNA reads TGCAGTGCTGTCGGGGCCGGGGTGGACCAAGAGACCCAGTACTTC. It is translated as CSAVGAGVDQETQYF.

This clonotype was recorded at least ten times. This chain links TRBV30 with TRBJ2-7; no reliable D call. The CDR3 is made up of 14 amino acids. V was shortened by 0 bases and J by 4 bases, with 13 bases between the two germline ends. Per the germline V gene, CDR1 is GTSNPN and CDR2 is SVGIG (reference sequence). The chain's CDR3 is CAWSVTEKGYEQYF. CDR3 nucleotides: TGTGCCTGGAGTGTCACGGAAAAAGGATACGAGCAGTACTTC.

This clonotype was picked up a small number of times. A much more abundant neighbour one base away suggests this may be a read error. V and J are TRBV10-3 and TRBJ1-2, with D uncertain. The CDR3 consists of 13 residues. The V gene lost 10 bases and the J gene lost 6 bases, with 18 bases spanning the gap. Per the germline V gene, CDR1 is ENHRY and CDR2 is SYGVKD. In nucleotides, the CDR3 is TGTGCCACGAGTACGGACGGTCAACATGGCTACACCTTC. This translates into CATSTDGQHGYTF.

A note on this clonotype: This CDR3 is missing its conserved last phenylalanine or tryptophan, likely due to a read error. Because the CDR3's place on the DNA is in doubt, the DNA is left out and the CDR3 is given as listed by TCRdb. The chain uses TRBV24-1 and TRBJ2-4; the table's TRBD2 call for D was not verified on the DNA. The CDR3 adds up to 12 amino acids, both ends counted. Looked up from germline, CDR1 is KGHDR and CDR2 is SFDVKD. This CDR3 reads CATSDLYGGPLL.

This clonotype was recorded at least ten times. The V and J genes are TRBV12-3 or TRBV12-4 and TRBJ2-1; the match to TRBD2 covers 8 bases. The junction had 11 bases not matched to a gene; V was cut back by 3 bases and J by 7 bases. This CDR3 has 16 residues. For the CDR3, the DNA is TGTGCCAGCAGTTTCGGCTTAGCTAGCGGGTTGAATGAGCAGTTCTTC. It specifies CASSFGLASGLNEQFF.

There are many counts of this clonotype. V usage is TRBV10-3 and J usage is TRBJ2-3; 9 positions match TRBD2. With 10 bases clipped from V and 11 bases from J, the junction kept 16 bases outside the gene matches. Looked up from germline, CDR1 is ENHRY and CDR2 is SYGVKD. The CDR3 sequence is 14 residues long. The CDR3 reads CATQAGGMPEVQYF. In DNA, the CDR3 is TGTGCCACCCAAGCGGGAGGCATGCCGGAGGTGCAGTATTTT.

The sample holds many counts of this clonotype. CDR3 nucleotides: TGTGCCAGCAGTTTGGACAGGAACACCGGGGAGCTGTTTTTT. It is translated as CASSLDRNTGELFF. This rearrangement joins TRBV2 to TRBJ2-2; perhaps TRBD1 as D (6 bases). V was shortened by 5 bases and J by 1 base, with 8 bases between the two germline ends. Germline-derived CDR1 and CDR2 are SNHLY and FYNNEI. The CDR3 is made up of 14 amino acids.

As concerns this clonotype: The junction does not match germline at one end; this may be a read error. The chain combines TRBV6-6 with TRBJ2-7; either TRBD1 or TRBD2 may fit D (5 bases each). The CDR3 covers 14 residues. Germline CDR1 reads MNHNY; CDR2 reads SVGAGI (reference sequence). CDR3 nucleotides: TGTGCCAGCGGGACCAGCGCAGGGTATAACAAGCAGCACTTC. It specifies CASGTSAGYNKQHF.

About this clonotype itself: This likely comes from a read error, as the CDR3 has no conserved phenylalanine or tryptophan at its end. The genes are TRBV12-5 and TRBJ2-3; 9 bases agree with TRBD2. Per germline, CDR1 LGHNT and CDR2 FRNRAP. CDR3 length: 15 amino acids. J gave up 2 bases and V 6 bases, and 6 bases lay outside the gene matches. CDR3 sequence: CASGRSGSATDTQYL. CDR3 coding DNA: TGTGCTAGTGGCCGTAGCGGGAGCGCCACAGATACGCAGTATCTT.

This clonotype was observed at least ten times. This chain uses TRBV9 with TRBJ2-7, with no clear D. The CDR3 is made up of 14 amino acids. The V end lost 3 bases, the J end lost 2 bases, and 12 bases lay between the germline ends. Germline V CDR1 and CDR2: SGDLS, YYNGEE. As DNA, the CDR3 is TGTGCCAGCAGCGGAAGACATCCACCCTACGAGCAGTACTTC. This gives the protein CASSGRHPPYEQYF.

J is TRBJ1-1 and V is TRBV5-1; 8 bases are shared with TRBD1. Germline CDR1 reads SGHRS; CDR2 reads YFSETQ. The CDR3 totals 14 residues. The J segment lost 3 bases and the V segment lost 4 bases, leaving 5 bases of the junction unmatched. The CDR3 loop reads CASSRDRQDTEAFF. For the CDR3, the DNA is TGCGCCAGCAGCAGGGACAGGCAAGACACTGAAGCTTTCTTT.

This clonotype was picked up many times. CDR3 nucleotide sequence: TGTGCCAGCAGCGTAGCGGGGGGCGTAAATGAAAAACTGTTTTTT. Encoded protein: CASSVAGGVNEKLFF. The chain joins TRBV9 to TRBJ1-4, with a weak D call TRBD1 (6 bases). V was cut by 0 bases and J by 5 bases, with 11 bases left in between. CDR3 size: 15 residues. CDR1 and CDR2 (germline): SGDLS, YYNGEE.

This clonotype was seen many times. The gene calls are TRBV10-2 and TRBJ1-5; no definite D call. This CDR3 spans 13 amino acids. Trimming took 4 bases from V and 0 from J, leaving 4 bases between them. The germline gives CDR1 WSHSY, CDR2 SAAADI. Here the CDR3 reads CASSVDSNQPQHF. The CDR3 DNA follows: TGCGCCAGCAGTGTAGATAGCAATCAGCCCCAGCATTTT.

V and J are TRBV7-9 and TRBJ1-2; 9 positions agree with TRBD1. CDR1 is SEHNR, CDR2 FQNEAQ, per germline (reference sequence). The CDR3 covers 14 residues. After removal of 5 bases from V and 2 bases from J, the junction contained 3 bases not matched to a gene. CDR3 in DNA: TGTGCCAGCAGCCCCGGACAGGGGAACTATGGCTACACCTTC. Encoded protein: CASSPGQGNYGYTF.